The present T cell receptor beta chain was sequenced within a study of CD8+CD57+ T cells in acquired aplastic anemia. Turning to the study itself: DNA recovered from sorted CD4+ and CD8+ cells had a mean of about 3 ug. Whole-study results and caveats: Patient and control CD8+ Simpson's diversity was not significantly different.

Profiling of TCR beta VDJ combinations and CDR3 sequences used genomic DNA as template. TCRdb passed the reads through MiXCR, listing each CDR3 protein once. This sample yields hundreds of thousands of distinct CDR3 sequences, of which around 68% are seen a single time; 3% to 5% belongs to the top ten. Details on this clonotype: Its antigen is not identified.

The CDR3 has 15 residues. In germline, CDR1 is SGHRS, CDR2 YFSETQ. Trimming cost V 5 bases and J 1 base; bases outside gene matches: 5. The receptor comes from a human donor in good health, serving as a control. Sequencing was performed on sorted CD4+, CD8+, or CD8+CD57+ T cells (not recorded which) from PBMCs. The rearrangement links TRBV5-1 to TRBJ2-1, with 8 bases matching TRBD2. For the CDR3, the DNA is TGCGCCAGCAGACTAACTAGCGGTTCCTACAATGAGCAGTTCTTC. It translates to CASRLTSGSYNEQFF. Full variable domain (rest looked up from reference TRBV5-1 and TRBJ2-1): KAGVTQTPRYLIKTRGQQVTLSCSPISGHRSVSWYQQTPGQGLQFLFEYFSETQRNKGNFPGRFSGRQFSNSRSEMNVSTLELGDSALYLCASRLTSGSYNEQFFGPGTRLTVL.